A selection of T cell receptor beta chains follows, all from one sample in a study of low-dose radiotherapy and immunotherapy resistance in tumors. MiXCR, run by TCRdb on the reads, gives a single entry per CDR3 protein. Among around 100,000 distinct CDR3 sequences listed, approximately 22% were seen once. The sample here was PBMCs, taken after low-dose radiotherapy plus immunotherapy. All receptors come from a female donor with ovarian cancer. Both conserved end residues are part of each CDR3. D genes are given only for firm matches. A clone size is listed for some rows: how often the clone was seen (once, few, many), or a class if it is expanded.

TRBV6-2/TRBV6-3	-	TRBJ2-5	many	CASSYSGLQETQYF	TGTGCCAGCAGTTACTCGGGACTGCAAGAGACCCAGTACTTC
TRBV2	-	TRBJ1-5	-	CASSPVLGNQPQHF	TGTGCCAGCAGTCCGGTTTTAGGCAATCAGCCCCAGCATTTT
TRBV5-1	-	TRBJ1-2	once	CASSSSGFHYGYTF	TGCGCCAGCAGCTCATCAGGGTTCCACTATGGCTACACCTTC
TRBV7-2	-	TRBJ2-7	many	CASSLVGESYEQYF	TGTGCCAGCAGCTTAGTTGGTGAATCCTACGAGCAGTACTTC
TRBV7-9	TRBD1	TRBJ2-5	many	CASSRTGGGSETQYF	TGTGCCAGCAGCCGGACAGGGGGCGGGTCGGAGACCCAGTACTTC
TRBV7-2	TRBD2	TRBJ2-7	many	CASTLGGNLDEQYF	TGTGCCAGCACCTTGGGGGGGAATCTCGACGAGCAGTACTTC
TRBV4-1	-	TRBJ2-2	many	CASSSETGISAGELFF	TGCGCCAGCAGTTCTGAAACCGGGATCTCAGCCGGGGAGCTGTTTTTT
TRBV20-1	-	TRBJ2-3	-	CSARTYREQYF	TGCAGTGCTAGAACTTACAGGGAGCAGTATTTT
TRBV19	-	TRBJ2-7	many	CASKAPGGLYEQYF	TGTGCCAGTAAGGCGCCAGGCGGCCTCTACGAGCAGTACTTC
TRBV29-1	-	TRBJ2-7	many	CSVDDTYEQYF	TGCAGCGTTGACGATACCTACGAGCAGTACTTC
TRBV5-4	-	TRBJ2-7	many	CASSQRTLIRTYEQYF	TGTGCCAGCAGCCAGAGGACCCTTATTCGGACCTACGAGCAGTACTTC
TRBV5-1	TRBD1	TRBJ1-5	many	CASSLEGQSNQPQHF	TGCGCCAGCAGCTTGGAGGGACAGAGCAATCAGCCCCAGCATTTT